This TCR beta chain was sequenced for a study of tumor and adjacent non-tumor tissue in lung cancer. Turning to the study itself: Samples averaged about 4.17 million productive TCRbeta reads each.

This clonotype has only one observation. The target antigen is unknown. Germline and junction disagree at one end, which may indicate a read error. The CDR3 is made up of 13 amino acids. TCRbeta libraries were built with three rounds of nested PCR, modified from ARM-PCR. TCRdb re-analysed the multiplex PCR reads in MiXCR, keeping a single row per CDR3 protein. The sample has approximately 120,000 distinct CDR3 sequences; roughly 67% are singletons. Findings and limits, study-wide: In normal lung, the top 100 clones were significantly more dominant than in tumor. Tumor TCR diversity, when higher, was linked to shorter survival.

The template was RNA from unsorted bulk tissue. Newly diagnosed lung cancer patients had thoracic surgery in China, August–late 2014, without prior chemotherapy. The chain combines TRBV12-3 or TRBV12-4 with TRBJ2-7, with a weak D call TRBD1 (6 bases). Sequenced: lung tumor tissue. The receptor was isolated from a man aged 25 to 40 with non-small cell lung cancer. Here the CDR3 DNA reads TGTGCCAGCAATTTACAGGGATGGTACGAACAGTACTTC. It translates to CASNLQGWYEQYF.